One sample yielded the 24 T cell receptor beta chains listed below, sequenced in a study of blood T cell repertoires in COVID-19. The protocol was immunoSEQ multiplex PCR, while the TCRdb copy is restricted to in-frame clones and leaves out a portion. The sample yields 150,000 to 200,000 clones, around 86% seen once. The specimen was peripheral blood. The receptor set was obtained from a woman older than 75 in a cohort sampled during active or convalescent COVID-19.

The J gene is TRBJ1-2, the V gene TRBV19; D might be TRBD1 (6 bases). This CDR3 is 13 amino acids long. The germline V gene encodes CDR1 LNHDA and CDR2 SQIVND (reference sequence). Trimming pared 6 bases from V and 4 bases from J, leaving 12 bases between. The CDR3, as DNA: TGTGCCAGTAGGAACAGGGAGTCCTATGGCTACACCTTC. Amino acid sequence: CASRNRESYGYTF.

The gene calls are TRBV5-5 and TRBJ1-2; a possible D gene is TRBD1 (5 bases). Germline CDR1 and CDR2: SGHKS and YYEKEE (reference sequence). V was trimmed by 5 bases and J by 4 bases, leaving 12 bases between them. This CDR3 comprises 13 residues. The CDR3 DNA reads as TGTGCCAGCAGTTTGCAGGGCCCCTATGGCTACACCTTC. Translation: CASSLQGPYGYTF. Using reference TRBV5-5 and TRBJ1-2 for the parts outside the CDR3, the full variable domain is DAGVTQSPTHLIKTRGQQVTLRCSPISGHKSVSWYQQVLGQGPQFIFQYYEKEERGRGNFPDRFSARQFPNYSSELNVNALLLGDSALYLCASSLQGPYGYTFGSGTRLTVV.

The rearrangement uses TRBV6-5 and TRBJ1-1; D is possibly TRBD1 (6 bases). Germline V lookup: CDR1 MNHEY, CDR2 SVGAGI. The CDR3 extends over 11 amino acids. The V and J ends lost 2 bases and 11 bases respectively, with 9 bases between them. The CDR3 DNA is TGTGCCAGCAGTTACGGCCAGGGGGCTTTCTTT. Its protein product is CASSYGQGAFF.

This sequence joins TRBV6-2 or TRBV6-3 and TRBJ1-5, with D possibly being TRBD1 (6 bases). Germline V CDR1 and CDR2: MNHEY, SVGEGT. The CDR3 covers 16 residues. Deletions cut 5 bases from V and 2 bases from J, with 16 bases between. CDR3 region: CASSKPGAFGNQPQHF. CDR3 nucleotide sequence: TGTGCCAGCAGTAAACCAGGGGCTTTTGGCAATCAGCCCCAGCATTTT.

This clone showed up just a few times. The chain employs TRBV5-4 and TRBJ1-2; no clear D. Germline CDR1 is SGHNT and CDR2 is YYREEE (reference sequence). The CDR3 covers 14 residues. V lost 0 bases, J lost 4 bases, and 10 bases lay in between. CDR3 coding DNA: TGTGCCAGCAGCTTGGGAGGCGAGGGCTATGGCTACACCTTC. Encoded protein: CASSLGGEGYGYTF.

This clone has only a few counts. The chain joins TRBV5-1 to TRBJ1-3; 7 bases align to TRBD1. In germline, CDR1 is SGHRS, CDR2 YFSETQ. V shed 0 bases, J shed 0 bases, and the junction held 3 bases outside the gene matches. This CDR3 region has 16 residues. The DNA for the CDR3 is TGCGCCAGCAGCTTGGCCCAGGGGGACTCTGGAAACACCATATATTTT. It encodes CASSLAQGDSGNTIYF.

With regard to this clone: The sample has other DNA sequences that encode this CDR3 too. The chain has TRBV6-5 and TRBJ1-5, with TRBD1 identical over 8 bases. CDR1 and CDR2 (germline): MNHEY, SVGAGI. The CDR3 length is 15 residues. Unmatched junction bases numbered 4, after V lost 5 bases and J lost 1 base. CDR3 nucleotides: TGTGCCAGCAGTCGGCAGGGGGCGAGCAATCAGCCCCAGCATTTT. This translates into CASSRQGASNQPQHF.

The genes are TRBV3-1 (or the pseudogene TRBV3-2) and TRBJ1-2, with 9 bases aligning to TRBD1. This CDR3 has 14 residues. CDR1 is LGHDT and CDR2 is YNNKEL in the germline V gene (reference sequence). V shed 2 bases and J 6 bases; nucleotides not matched to a gene: 4. The CDR3 loop reads CASSQTGTGHGYTF. The CDR3 DNA reads as TGTGCCAGCAGCCAAACCGGGACAGGGCATGGCTACACCTTC.

The rearrangement uses TRBV18 and TRBJ1-4; D is undetermined. From germline, CDR1 is KGHSH and CDR2 LQKENI. The CDR3 loop spans 16 amino acids. V dropped 3 bases and J dropped 4 bases, with 15 bases sitting between them. In DNA, the CDR3 is TGTGCCAGCTCACCCCCACGGTCGGGGAATAATGAAAAACTGTTTTTT. Its protein product is CASSPPRSGNNEKLFF. Full variable domain (missing parts from reference TRBV18 and TRBJ1-4): NAGVMQNPRHLVRRRGQEARLRCSPMKGHSHVYWYRQLPEEGLKFMVYLQKENIIDESGMPKERFSAEFPKEGPSILRIQQVVRGDSAAYFCASSPPRSGNNEKLFFGSGTQLSVL.

The CDR3 coding sequence is TGCAGTGCTAGTACGACAGGGGACACTGAAGCTTTCTTT. Translation: CSASTTGDTEAFF. V usage is TRBV20-1 and J usage is TRBJ1-1; TRBD1 matches at 8 bases. Germline lookup yields CDR1 DFQATT and CDR2 SNEGSKA (reference sequence). This CDR3 spans 13 amino acids. The trim removed 3 bases at V and 3 bases at J, leaving 3 bases unmatched.

J is TRBJ1-5 and V is TRBV19; TRBD1 matches 8 bases. Per the germline V gene, CDR1 is LNHDA and CDR2 is SQIVND (reference sequence). The CDR3 is 16 residues long. The junction had 7 bases not matched to a gene; V was cut back by 5 bases and J by 1 base. CDR3 coding DNA: TGTGCCAGTAGTCTCAGGGGGCCGGGGAGCAATCAGCCCCAGCATTTT. Residues: CASSLRGPGSNQPQHF.

V gene TRBV5-1 combines with J gene TRBJ1-2, with 8 positions matching TRBD1. The ends lost 5 bases at V and 8 bases at J; junction bases unmatched: 11. The CDR3 is 14 residues long. Per germline, CDR1 SGHRS and CDR2 YFSETQ. CDR3 loop: CASSPTQGAGGYTF. CDR3 coding DNA: TGCGCCAGCAGTCCAACCCAGGGGGCGGGCGGCTACACCTTC.

The genes are TRBV19 and TRBJ1-1; 8 positions agree with TRBD1. Trimming removed 5 bases from V and 5 bases from J; junction bases left unmatched: 7. Germline V gene data show CDR1 as LNHDA and CDR2 as SQIVND (reference sequence). This CDR3 region has 14 residues. CDR3: CASSSGQGGTEAFF. The CDR3 DNA sequence: TGTGCCAGTAGTTCTGGACAGGGTGGAACTGAAGCTTTCTTT.

The chain is built from TRBV11-2 and TRBJ2-2; 7 nucleotides agree with TRBD1. There are 15 residues in the CDR3. Germline assignment: CDR1 SGHAT and CDR2 FQNNGV. The V gene end was trimmed by 3 bases and the J gene end by 3 bases; junction bases not matched to a gene: 4. The CDR3 reads CASSLRGRDTGELFF. CDR3 nucleotides: TGTGCCAGCAGCTTGAGGGGGCGCGACACCGGGGAGCTGTTTTTT.

In its sample, this clone was seen a few times. The chain employs TRBV11-3 and TRBJ2-2; 12 bases are a match to TRBD2. The CDR3 totals 18 residues. Germline V gene lookup returns CDR1 SGHNT and CDR2 YENEEA. Trimming removed 2 bases from V and 4 bases from J; junction bases left unmatched: 8. In DNA, the CDR3 is TGTGCCAGCAGCTTACGACTAGCGGGGGTGATTGGCACCGGGGAGCTGTTTTTT. As protein: CASSLRLAGVIGTGELFF.

The V and J genes are TRBV6-6 and TRBJ2-1, with a tentative D call TRBD2 (7 bases). The V gene's germline CDR1 is MNHNY and CDR2 SVGAGI (reference sequence). This CDR3 comprises 16 residues. The V end was cut by 4 bases, the J end by 6 bases, with 19 bases between. The CDR3 DNA sequence: TGTGCCAGCAGTTGGGGGGGCCGGGACATCCCCAATGAGCAGTTCTTC. It encodes CASSWGGRDIPNEQFF.

V gene TRBV7-2 combines with J gene TRBJ1-4; 9 positions agree with TRBD1. Per germline, CDR1 SGHTA and CDR2 FQGNSA. V shed 5 bases, J shed 3 bases, and the junction held 7 bases outside the gene matches. The CDR3 runs to 16 residues. The CDR3 loop reads CASSPDRGRANEKLFF. CDR3 bases: TGTGCCAGCAGCCCCGACAGGGGGAGGGCTAATGAAAAACTGTTTTTT.

The CDR3 spells CASSLVPSGRNEQFF. DNA of the CDR3: TGTGCCAGCAGCTTGGTCCCTAGCGGGAGGAATGAGCAGTTCTTC. J is TRBJ2-1 and V is TRBV5-4; 11 nucleotides align to TRBD2. The V and J ends lost 0 bases and 7 bases, in that order; junction bases with no gene match: 3. The CDR3 totals 15 residues. The germline gives CDR1 SGHNT, CDR2 YYREEE (reference sequence).

This chain joins TRBV18 and TRBJ1-4, with 8 bases that match TRBD1. CDR3 length: 15 residues. The germline gives CDR1 KGHSH, CDR2 LQKENI. Trimming at V came to 4 bases and at J to 7 bases, leaving 8 bases not matched to a gene. CDR3: CASSQGGQVVEKLFF. The CDR3 bases are TGTGCCAGCTCACAAGGGGGACAGGTTGTTGAAAAACTGTTTTTT.

V gene TRBV10-3 combines with J gene TRBJ2-1; D not resolved. In germline, CDR1 is ENHRY, CDR2 SYGVKD. Deletions cut 7 bases from V and 4 bases from J, with 5 bases between. This CDR3 is built from 11 residues. DNA for the CDR3: TGTGCCATCACGAGGTACAATGAGCAGTTCTTC. It codes for CAITRYNEQFF.

V gene TRBV5-1 combines with J gene TRBJ1-3, with 10 bases matching TRBD1. With 0 bases clipped from V and 4 bases from J, the junction kept 4 bases outside the gene matches. Per the germline V gene, CDR1 is SGHRS and CDR2 is YFSETQ. CDR3 size: 16 residues. CDR3 nucleotides: TGCGCCAGCAGCTTGGCCAAGGGACAGGGGGGAAACACCATATATTTT. This sequence encodes CASSLAKGQGGNTIYF.

V is TRBV5-1 and J is TRBJ1-6, with D unresolved. Germline CDR1 SGHRS, CDR2 YFSETQ. This CDR3 has 17 amino acids. V was shortened by 4 bases and J by 6 bases, with 20 bases between the two germline ends. The CDR3 sequence: CASSRVPSTYGNSPLHF. The DNA for the CDR3 is TGCGCCAGCAGCCGGGTACCCAGTACCTATGGTAATTCACCCCTCCACTTT.

The chain combines TRBV7-2 with TRBJ2-2, with TRBD1 matching over 10 bases. Germline values: CDR1 SGHTA, CDR2 FQGNSA. Germline trimming cut 0 bases from V and 7 bases from J; bases unmatched to any gene: 2. The CDR3 consists of 15 residues. The CDR3 spells CASSLATGGNGELFF. The CDR3 DNA reads as TGTGCCAGCAGCTTAGCGACAGGGGGCAACGGGGAGCTGTTTTTT.

The V and J genes are TRBV30 and TRBJ2-7, with TRBD1 matching over 7 bases. V was pared by 1 base and J by 3 bases, with 15 bases of the junction left unmatched. Germline V gives CDR1 GTSNPN, CDR2 SVGIG (reference sequence). CDR3 length: 17 residues. The chain's CDR3 is CAWSANRGREVNYEQYF. The CDR3 DNA sequence: TGTGCCTGGAGTGCAAACAGGGGCCGAGAGGTTAACTACGAGCAGTACTTC.